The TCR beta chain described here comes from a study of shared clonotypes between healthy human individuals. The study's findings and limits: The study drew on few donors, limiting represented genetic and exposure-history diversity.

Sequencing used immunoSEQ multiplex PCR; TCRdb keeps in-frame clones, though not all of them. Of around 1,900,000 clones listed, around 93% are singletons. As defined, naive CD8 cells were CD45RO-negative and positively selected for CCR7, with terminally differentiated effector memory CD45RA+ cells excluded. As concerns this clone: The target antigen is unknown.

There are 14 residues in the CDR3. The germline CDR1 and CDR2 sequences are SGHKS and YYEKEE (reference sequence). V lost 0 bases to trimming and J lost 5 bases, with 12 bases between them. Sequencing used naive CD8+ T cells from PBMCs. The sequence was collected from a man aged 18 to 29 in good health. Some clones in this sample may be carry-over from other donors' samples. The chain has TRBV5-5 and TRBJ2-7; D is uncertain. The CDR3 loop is CASSLEGPADEQYF. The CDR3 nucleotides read TGTGCCAGCAGCTTGGAGGGCCCAGCCGACGAGCAGTACTTC.